The rows below give T cell receptor beta chains drawn from one sample of a study of OX40 agonist ivuxolimab in advanced cancers. The assay was immunoSEQ multiplex PCR, and TCRdb's table has in-frame clones only and misses some. This sample has some 74,000 clones, with approximately 78% found just once. Sequencing used CD4+ or CD8+ T cells sorted from blood, obtained in a trial of the OX40 agonist ivuxolimab. Receptor source: an adult with an advanced solid tumor such as melanoma, head and neck, liver or kidney cancer. Each CDR3 is given with its conserved first and last residue. The D gene is left open where the match is weak. Not every row has a clone size; where given, it reads once, few, many or a size class.

v_call,d_call,j_call,clone_size,cdr3_nt,cdr3_aa
TRBV2,-,TRBJ1-6,-,TGTGCCAGCAGCCCATCGCCTTATTCACCCCTCCACTTT,CASSPSPYSPLHF
TRBV27,TRBD2,TRBJ2-7,-,TGTGCCAGCCTAAGATTCAAGACTAGCGGCTCCGTCGAGCAGTACTTC,CASLRFKTSGSVEQYF
TRBV5-1,TRBD2,TRBJ2-7,-,TGCGCCAGCAGCTTGGGACTAGCGGTCAACGAGCAGTACTTC,CASSLGLAVNEQYF
TRBV6-5,-,TRBJ2-7,-,TGTGCCAGCAGTTTGGGACCCACCGGGGGCTCCTACGAGCAGTACTTC,CASSLGPTGGSYEQYF
TRBV15,-,TRBJ1-5,-,TGTGCCACCAGCAGAGATATGATGGGGAATCAGCCCCAGCATTTT,CATSRDMMGNQPQHF
TRBV6-6,-,TRBJ1-2,-,TGTGCCAGCAGGGCCGCGGGCCGCCACGGCGGCTACACCTTC,CASRAAGRHGGYTF
TRBV2,-,TRBJ1-1,-,TGTGCCAGCAGTGAGAGGTTCACTGAAGCTTTCTTT,CASSERFTEAFF
TRBV7-6,-,TRBJ2-7,once,TGTGCCAGCAGCCTGAGACAGGTGGGCGAGCAGTACTTC,CASSLRQVGEQYF
TRBV6-5,-,TRBJ2-7,-,TGTGCCAGCAGCTTCAGCGGAATCTCGTACGAGCAGTACTTC,CASSFSGISYEQYF
TRBV28,-,TRBJ1-5,few,TGTGCCAGCAGGGGCACAAATCAGCCCCAGCATTTT,CASRGTNQPQHF
TRBV6-1,TRBD1,TRBJ1-2,few,TGTGCCAGCAAGCTCAGGGGGCGCGGCAACTATGGCTACACCTTC,CASKLRGRGNYGYTF
TRBV27,-,TRBJ1-2,-,TGTGCCAGCAGTTTCTCCGGGTATGGCTACACCTTC,CASSFSGYGYTF
TRBV7-9,-,TRBJ2-1,-,TGTGCCAGCAGCCACGTAGGGGATGAGCAGTTCTTC,CASSHVGDEQFF
TRBV10-3,TRBD1,TRBJ1-2,-,TGTGCCACCCTAGGCGACAGGGCAGGCTATGGCTACACCTTC,CATLGDRAGYGYTF
TRBV10-3,TRBD2,TRBJ2-3,-,TGTGCCATACTAGCGGGGGGGCAAGGAGATACGCAGTATTTT,CAILAGGQGDTQYF
TRBV5-1,-,TRBJ2-2,-,TGCGCCAGCAGCTTGGAGAATCGGGGGCGAACCGGGGAGCTGTTTTTT,CASSLENRGRTGELFF
TRBV7-6,TRBD2,TRBJ2-1,-,TGTGCCAGCAGCCTTCTAGCGGGGGTTTTGGTCAATGAGCAGTTCTTC,CASSLLAGVLVNEQFF
TRBV14,TRBD1,TRBJ2-5,-,TGTGCCAGCAGCCCCAGGACAGGGCGGGAGACCCAGTACTTC,CASSPRTGRETQYF
TRBV9,-,TRBJ2-3,-,TGTGCCAGCACCGTCAGGGGGGGGCGCGGTGATACGCAGTATTTT,CASTVRGGRGDTQYF
TRBV4-2,-,TRBJ2-3,-,TGTGCCAGCAGCGAAGGCTATAGCACAGATACGCAGTATTTT,CASSEGYSTDTQYF
TRBV5-1,-,TRBJ2-3,few,TGCGCCAGCAGCCCTCCCACAGATACGCAGTATTTT,CASSPPTDTQYF
TRBV10-2,-,TRBJ1-1,-,TGCGCCAGCAGTGTCCCGGGACGCACTGAAGCTTTCTTT,CASSVPGRTEAFF
TRBV5-1,-,TRBJ1-3,-,TGCGCCAGCAGCTTGGGGGGACCGTCCTCTGGAAACACCATATATTTT,CASSLGGPSSGNTIYF
TRBV25-1,-,TRBJ1-6,-,TGTGCCAGCAGCGAGGTGGCCGTTTATAATTCACCCCTCCACTTT,CASSEVAVYNSPLHF
TRBV7-2,-,TRBJ2-5,-,TGTGCCAGCAGCATCCTCGGGGCGGGATTAGGAGAGACCCAGTACTTC,CASSILGAGLGETQYF
TRBV6-6,-,TRBJ2-7,-,TGTGCCAGCAGTTTCAGCCACATGGGGTCCTACGAGCAGTACTTC,CASSFSHMGSYEQYF
TRBV5-1,TRBD2,TRBJ2-5,-,TGCGCCAGCAGCTTAGCGGGAGGAGAGACCCAGTACTTC,CASSLAGGETQYF
TRBV19,-,TRBJ2-1,-,TGTGCCAGTAGTCTCGGGAAAAATGAGCAGTTCTTC,CASSLGKNEQFF
TRBV11-2,TRBD1,TRBJ2-3,-,TGTGCCAGCAGTCCAGGACAGGGAGATACGCAGTATTTT,CASSPGQGDTQYF